The clone carrying this T cell receptor (beta chain) has a handful of counts. The sample comes from a study of blood T cells in healthy people across ages. Each donor was a healthy Caucasian individual from Russia, aged roughly 6 to 95. Primers used in a second PCR of about 7 to 11 cycles were a sample-barcoded 5' primer and a J-beta primer mix. Each cDNA molecule was tagged by a template-switch adaptor that had 12 random nucleotides. There were at least 2.5 million CDR3-containing paired-end reads obtained from each sample. Each CDR3 protein gets one entry after TCRdb re-called the 5' RACE reads with MiXCR. Of 1.8 million or so distinct CDR3 sequences in the sample, 30% to 40% are singletons; the top ten hold 20% to 25%. The V end lost 6 bases, the J end lost 5 bases, and 21 bases lay between the germline ends. This CDR3 contains 16 residues. Germline V gene lookup returns CDR1 SNHLY and CDR2 FYNNEI.

Sequenced input: blood. The chain uses TRBV2 and TRBJ2-3, with a weak D call TRBD1 (6 bases). The clonotype was recovered from a human donor in good health. The CDR3 region has the DNA TGTGCCAGCAGGAGACTGGACAGCCTCAACCTAGATACGCAGTATTTT. Protein: CASRRLDSLNLDTQYF.